This TCR beta chain came from a study of cytomegalovirus exposure and HLA in healthy donors. Study-wide points: In vitro confirmation showed three CMV-associated chains to be CMV antigen specific. Fewer than 200 TCR beta chains were listed as cytomegalovirus-associated. Highly shared sequence variants in one cluster were likely a sequencing artifact.

Of note for this clone: Its antigen remains unidentified.

The PCR contained 60 Vbeta and 13 Jbeta primers. Clones were read by immunoSEQ multiplex PCR, and TCRdb kept only the in-frame ones, dropping some. The sample contains more than 200,000 clones, 83% of which appear only once. J was trimmed by 6 bases and V by 3 bases; bases with no gene match: 11. Germline V lookup: CDR1 GTSNPN, CDR2 SVGIG (reference sequence). The CDR3 covers 15 residues. Sequences were obtained from PBMCs. This sequence originates from a girl aged 10-17 years in good health and CMV-seronegative. The J gene is TRBJ1-5, the V gene TRBV30, with TRBD1 matching 7 bases. CDR3 sequence reads: CAWSLGTASSQPQHF. The CDR3 coding sequence is TGTGCCTGGAGCTTAGGGACAGCTTCGAGTCAGCCCCAGCATTTT.